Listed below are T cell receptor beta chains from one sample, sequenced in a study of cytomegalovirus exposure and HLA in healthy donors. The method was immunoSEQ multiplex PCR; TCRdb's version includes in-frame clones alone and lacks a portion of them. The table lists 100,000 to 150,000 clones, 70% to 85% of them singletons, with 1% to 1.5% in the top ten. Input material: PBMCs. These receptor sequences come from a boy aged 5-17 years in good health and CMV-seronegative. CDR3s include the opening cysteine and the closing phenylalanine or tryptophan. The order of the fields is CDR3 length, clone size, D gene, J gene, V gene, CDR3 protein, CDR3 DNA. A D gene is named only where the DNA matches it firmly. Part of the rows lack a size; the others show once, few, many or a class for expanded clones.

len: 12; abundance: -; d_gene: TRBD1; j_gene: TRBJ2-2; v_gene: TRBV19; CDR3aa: CASRQGAGELFF; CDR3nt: TGTGCCAGTAGGCAGGGGGCTGGGGAGCTGTTTTTT
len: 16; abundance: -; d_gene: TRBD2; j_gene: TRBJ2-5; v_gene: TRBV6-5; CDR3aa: CASSYWRGARLETQYF; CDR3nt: TGTGCCAGCAGTTACTGGCGGGGGGCGAGGTTGGAGACCCAGTACTTC
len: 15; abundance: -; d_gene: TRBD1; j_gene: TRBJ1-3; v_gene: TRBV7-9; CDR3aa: CASSNRDRGENTIYF; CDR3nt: TGTGCCAGCAGCAACCGGGACAGGGGGGAAAACACCATATATTTT
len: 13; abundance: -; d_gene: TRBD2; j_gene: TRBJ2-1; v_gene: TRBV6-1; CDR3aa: CASGTSVYNEQFF; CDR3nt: TGTGCCAGCGGGACTAGCGTATACAATGAGCAGTTCTTC
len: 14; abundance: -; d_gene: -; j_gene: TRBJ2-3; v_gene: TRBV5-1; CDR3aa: CASSLGLDPDTQYF; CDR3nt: TGCGCCAGCAGCTTGGGCCTAGACCCAGATACGCAGTATTTT
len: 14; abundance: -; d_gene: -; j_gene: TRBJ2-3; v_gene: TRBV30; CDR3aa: CAWSVGLFTDTQYF; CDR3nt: TGTGCCTGGAGTGTAGGACTATTCACAGATACGCAGTATTTT
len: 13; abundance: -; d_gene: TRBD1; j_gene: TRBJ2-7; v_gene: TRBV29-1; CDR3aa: CSALGGQAYEQYF; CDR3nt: TGCAGCGCCTTGGGGGGACAGGCCTACGAGCAGTACTTC
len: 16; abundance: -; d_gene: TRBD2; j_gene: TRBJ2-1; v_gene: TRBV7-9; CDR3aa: CASSSPGLAGVEEQFF; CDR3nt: TGTGCCAGCAGCTCGCCGGGACTAGCGGGAGTAGAGGAGCAGTTCTTC
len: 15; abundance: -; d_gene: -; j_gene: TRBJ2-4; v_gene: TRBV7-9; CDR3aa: CASSLVSLAKNIQYF; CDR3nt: TGTGCCAGCAGCTTAGTCAGTTTAGCCAAAAACATTCAGTACTTC
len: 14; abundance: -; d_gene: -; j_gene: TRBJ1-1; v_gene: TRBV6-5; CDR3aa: CASSLRTANTEAFF; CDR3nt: TGTGCCAGCAGTCTTCGGACAGCCAACACTGAAGCTTTCTTT
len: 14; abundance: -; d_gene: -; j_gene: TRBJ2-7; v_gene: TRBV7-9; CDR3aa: CASSLGRTAYEQYF; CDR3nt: TGTGCCAGCAGCTTAGGAAGGACAGCCTACGAGCAGTACTTC
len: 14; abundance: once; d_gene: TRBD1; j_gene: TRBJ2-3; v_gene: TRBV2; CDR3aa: CASKSQGATDTQYF; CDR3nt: TGTGCCAGCAAGTCCCAGGGGGCCACAGATACGCAGTATTTT
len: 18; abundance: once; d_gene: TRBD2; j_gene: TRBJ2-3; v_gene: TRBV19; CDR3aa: CASSTRLAGEGSTDTQYF; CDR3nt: TGTGCCAGTAGTACCCGACTAGCGGGAGAGGGGAGCACAGATACGCAGTATTTT
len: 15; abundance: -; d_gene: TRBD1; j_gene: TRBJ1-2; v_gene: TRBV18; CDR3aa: CASSPPGTGYYGYTF; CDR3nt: TGTGCCAGCTCACCACCAGGGACAGGGTACTATGGCTACACCTTC
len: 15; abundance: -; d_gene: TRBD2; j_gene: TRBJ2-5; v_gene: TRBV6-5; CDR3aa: CASSYRLAGGETQYF; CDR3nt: TGTGCCAGCAGTTACAGACTAGCGGGAGGAGAGACCCAGTACTTC
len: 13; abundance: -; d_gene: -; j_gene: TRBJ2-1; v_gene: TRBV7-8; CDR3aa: CASSSRLEHEQFF; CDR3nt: TGTGCCAGCAGCTCTCGACTGGAGCATGAGCAGTTCTTC
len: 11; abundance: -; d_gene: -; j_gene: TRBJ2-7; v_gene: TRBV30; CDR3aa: CAWTKEGEQYF; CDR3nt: TGTGCCTGGACTAAGGAGGGGGAGCAGTACTTC